Shown below are 5 T cell receptor beta chains from a single sample sequenced in a study of cytomegalovirus exposure and HLA in healthy donors. Amplification used 60 Vbeta primers and 13 Jbeta primers. Only in-frame clones appear in the TCRdb table, and some are missing; sequencing was by immunoSEQ multiplex PCR. The sample table sets out tens of thousands of clones. The specimen sequenced was PBMCs. Every receptor here comes from a man aged 45-60 years in good health and CMV-seropositive.

The chain recombines TRBV7-9 with TRBJ2-5; possible D gene TRBD2, 5 bases. Germline assignment: CDR1 SEHNR and CDR2 FQNEAQ (reference sequence). The germline V and J ends were trimmed by 5 bases and 4 bases, with 14 bases remaining between them. The CDR3 contains 14 residues. CDR3 nucleotide sequence: TGTGCCAGCAGCCCTGGACTGGAGAGAGAGACCCAGTACTTC. Protein sequence: CASSPGLERETQYF.

The CDR3 DNA reads TGTGCCAGCAGCCAAGCGGGGGATGAAAAACTGTTTTTT. This encodes CASSQAGDEKLFF. The chain is built from TRBV4-2 and TRBJ1-4, with D possibly TRBD1 on 5 matching bases. Germline values: CDR1 LGHNA, CDR2 YNFKEQ. This CDR3 has 13 amino acids. The V gene lost 1 base and the J gene lost 6 bases, with 6 bases spanning the gap.

This chain links TRBV4-2 with TRBJ2-1; 10 bases fit TRBD2. V lost 0 bases, J lost 0 bases, and 11 bases stayed unmatched. There are 20 residues in the CDR3. Germline V gives CDR1 LGHNA, CDR2 YNFKEQ. The CDR3 loop is CASSQDHLAGVPRSYNEQFF. Here the CDR3 DNA reads TGTGCCAGCAGCCAAGATCACCTAGCGGGAGTACCCCGCTCCTACAATGAGCAGTTCTTC.

The chain combines TRBV18 with TRBJ2-7; 8 bases align to TRBD2. From germline, CDR1 is KGHSH and CDR2 LQKENI. J was trimmed by 7 bases and V by 2 bases; bases with no gene match: 7. The CDR3 runs to 14 residues. CDR3 sequence reads: CASSPGGRPREQYV. DNA for the CDR3: TGTGCCAGCTCACCAGGCGGGAGGCCGCGAGAGCAGTACGTC.

The chain links TRBV5-1 to TRBJ2-7, with D possibly TRBD2 on 7 matching bases. Germline CDR1 reads SGHRS; CDR2 reads YFSETQ. V lost 7 bases and J lost 6, with 17 bases in between. The length of the CDR3 is 13 residues. CDR3 in amino acids: CASLRRGGCEQYV. DNA of the CDR3: TGCGCCAGCTTAAGGAGGGGGGGCTGCGAGCAGTACGTC.